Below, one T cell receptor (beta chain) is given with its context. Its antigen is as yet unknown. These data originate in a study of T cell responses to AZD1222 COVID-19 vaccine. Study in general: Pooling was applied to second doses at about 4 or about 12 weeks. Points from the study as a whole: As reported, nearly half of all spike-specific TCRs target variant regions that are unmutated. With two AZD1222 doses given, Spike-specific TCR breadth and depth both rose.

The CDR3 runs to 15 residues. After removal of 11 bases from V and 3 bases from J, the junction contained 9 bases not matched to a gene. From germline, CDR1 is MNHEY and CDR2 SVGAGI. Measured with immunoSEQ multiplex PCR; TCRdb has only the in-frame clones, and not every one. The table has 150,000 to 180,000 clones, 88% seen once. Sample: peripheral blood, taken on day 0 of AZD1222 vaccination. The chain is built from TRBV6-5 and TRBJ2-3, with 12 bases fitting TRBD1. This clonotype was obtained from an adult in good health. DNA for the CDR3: TGTGCCGGAGGGCCGGGACAGGGGGCAACAGATACGCAGTATTTT. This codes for CAGGPGQGATDTQYF.